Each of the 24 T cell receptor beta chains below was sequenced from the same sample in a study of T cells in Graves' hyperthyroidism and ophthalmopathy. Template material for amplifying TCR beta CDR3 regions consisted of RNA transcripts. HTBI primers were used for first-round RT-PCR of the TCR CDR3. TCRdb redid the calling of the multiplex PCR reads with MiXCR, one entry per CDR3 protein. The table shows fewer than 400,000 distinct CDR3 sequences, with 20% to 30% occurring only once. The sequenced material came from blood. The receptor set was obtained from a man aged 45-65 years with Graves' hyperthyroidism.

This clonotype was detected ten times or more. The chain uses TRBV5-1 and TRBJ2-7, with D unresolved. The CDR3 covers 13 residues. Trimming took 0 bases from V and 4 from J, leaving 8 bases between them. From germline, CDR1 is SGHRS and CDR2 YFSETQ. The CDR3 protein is CASSLVSFYEQYF. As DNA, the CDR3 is TGCGCCAGCAGCTTGGTTTCCTTTTACGAGCAGTACTTC.

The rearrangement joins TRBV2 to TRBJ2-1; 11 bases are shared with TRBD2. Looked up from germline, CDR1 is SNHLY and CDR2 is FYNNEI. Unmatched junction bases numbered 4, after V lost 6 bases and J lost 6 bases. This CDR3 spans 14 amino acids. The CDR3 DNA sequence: TGTGCCAGCAGACTAGCGGGAGTGCCCAATGAGCAGTTCTTC. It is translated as CASRLAGVPNEQFF. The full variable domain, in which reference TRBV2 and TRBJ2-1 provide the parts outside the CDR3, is EPEVTQTPSHQVTQMGQEVILRCVPISNHLYFYWYRQILGQKVEFLVSFYNNEISEKSEIFDDQFSVERPDGSNFTLKIRSTKLEDSAMYFCASRLAGVPNEQFFGPGTRLTVL.

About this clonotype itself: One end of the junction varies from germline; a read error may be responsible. The CDR3 coding sequence is TGTGCCATCAGTGGGACTAGCGGGTCCCTGAACACCGGGGAGCTGTTTTTT. Encoded protein: CAISGTSGSLNTGELFF. V gene TRBV10-1 combines with J gene TRBJ2-2, with 12 bases matching TRBD2. CDR1 is WNHNN and CDR2 is SYGVQD in the germline V gene (reference sequence). CDR3 length: 17 amino acids.

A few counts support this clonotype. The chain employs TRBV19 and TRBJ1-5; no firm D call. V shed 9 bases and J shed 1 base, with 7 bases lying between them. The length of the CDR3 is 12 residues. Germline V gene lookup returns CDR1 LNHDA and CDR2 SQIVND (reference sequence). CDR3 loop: CASAESNQPQHF. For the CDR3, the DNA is TGTGCCAGCGCGGAGAGCAATCAGCCCCAGCATTTT.

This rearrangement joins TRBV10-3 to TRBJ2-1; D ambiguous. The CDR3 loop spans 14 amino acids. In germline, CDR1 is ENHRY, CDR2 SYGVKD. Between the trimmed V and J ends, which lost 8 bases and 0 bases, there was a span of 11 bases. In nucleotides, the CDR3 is TGTGCCATCTTTGGGCAAAGCTCCTACAATGAGCAGTTCTTC. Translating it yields CAIFGQSSYNEQFF.

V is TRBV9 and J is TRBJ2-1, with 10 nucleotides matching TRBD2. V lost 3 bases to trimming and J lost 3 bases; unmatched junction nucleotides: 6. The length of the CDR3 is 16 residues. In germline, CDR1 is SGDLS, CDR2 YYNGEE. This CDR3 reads CASSALGLAVYNEQFF. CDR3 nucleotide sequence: TGTGCCAGCAGCGCCCTCGGACTAGCGGTCTACAATGAGCAGTTCTTC. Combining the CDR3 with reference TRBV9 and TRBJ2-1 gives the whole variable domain DSGVTQTPKHLITATGQRVTLRCSPRSGDLSVYWYQQSLDQGLQFLIQYYNGEERAKGNILERFSAQQFPDLHSELNLSSLELGDSALYFCASSALGLAVYNEQFFGPGTRLTVL.

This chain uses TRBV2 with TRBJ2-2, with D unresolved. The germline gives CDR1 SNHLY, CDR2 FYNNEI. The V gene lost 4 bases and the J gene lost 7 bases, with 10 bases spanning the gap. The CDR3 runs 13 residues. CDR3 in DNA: TGTGCCAGCAGTGGTGTATTTGACGGGGAGCTGTTTTTT. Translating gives CASSGVFDGELFF. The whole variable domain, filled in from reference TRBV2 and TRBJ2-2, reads EPEVTQTPSHQVTQMGQEVILRCVPISNHLYFYWYRQILGQKVEFLVSFYNNEISEKSEIFDDQFSVERPDGSNFTLKIRSTKLEDSAMYFCASSGVFDGELFFGEGSRLTVL.

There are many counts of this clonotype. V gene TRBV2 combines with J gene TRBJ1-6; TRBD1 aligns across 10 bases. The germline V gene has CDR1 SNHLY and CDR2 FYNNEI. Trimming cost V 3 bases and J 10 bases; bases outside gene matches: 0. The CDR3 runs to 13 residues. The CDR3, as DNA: TGTGCCAGCAGTGAGGACAGGGGGTCACCCCTCCACTTT. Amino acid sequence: CASSEDRGSPLHF.

In DNA, the CDR3 is TGCAGTGCGCCGACTAGCGGGAGTGGGCTCGAGCAGTACTTC. This gives the protein CSAPTSGSGLEQYF. The rearrangement joins TRBV20-1 to TRBJ2-7, with 12 bases aligning to TRBD2. Looked up from germline, CDR1 is DFQATT and CDR2 is SNEGSKA (reference sequence). The CDR3 runs 14 residues. With 6 bases clipped from V and 6 bases from J, the junction kept 9 bases outside the gene matches.

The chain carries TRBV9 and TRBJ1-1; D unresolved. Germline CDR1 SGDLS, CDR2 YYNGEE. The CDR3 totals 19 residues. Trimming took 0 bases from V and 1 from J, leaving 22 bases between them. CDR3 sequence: CASSVAGGWAGRENTEAFF. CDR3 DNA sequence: TGTGCCAGCAGCGTAGCAGGTGGGTGGGCAGGTAGGGAGAACACTGAAGCTTTCTTT.

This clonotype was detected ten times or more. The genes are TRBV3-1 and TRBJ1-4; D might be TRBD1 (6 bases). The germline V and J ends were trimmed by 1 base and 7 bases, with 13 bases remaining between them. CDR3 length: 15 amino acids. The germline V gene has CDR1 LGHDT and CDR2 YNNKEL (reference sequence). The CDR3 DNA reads TGTGCCAGCAGCCAAGGCGTAGGGGGAGGTGAAAAACTGTTTTTT. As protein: CASSQGVGGGEKLFF.

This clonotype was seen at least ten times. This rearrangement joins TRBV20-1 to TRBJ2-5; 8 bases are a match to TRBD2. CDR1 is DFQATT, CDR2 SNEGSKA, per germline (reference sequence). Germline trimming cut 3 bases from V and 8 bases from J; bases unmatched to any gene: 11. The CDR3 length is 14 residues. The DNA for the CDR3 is TGCAGTGCTAGCCCGGGACTAGTGGGTTACACCCAGTACTTC. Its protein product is CSASPGLVGYTQYF.

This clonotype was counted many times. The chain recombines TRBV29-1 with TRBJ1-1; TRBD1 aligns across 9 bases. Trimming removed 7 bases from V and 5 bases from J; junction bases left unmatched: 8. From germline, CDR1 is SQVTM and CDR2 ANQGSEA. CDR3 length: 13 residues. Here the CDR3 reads CSATQGAKTEAFF. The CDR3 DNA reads TGCAGCGCCACACAGGGGGCTAAGACTGAAGCTTTCTTT.

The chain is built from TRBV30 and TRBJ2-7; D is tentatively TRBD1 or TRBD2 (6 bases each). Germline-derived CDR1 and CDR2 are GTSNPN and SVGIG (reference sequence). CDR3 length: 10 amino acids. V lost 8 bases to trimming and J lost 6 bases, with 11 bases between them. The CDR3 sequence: CAGGGTEQYF. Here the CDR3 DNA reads TGTGCCGGAGGGGGGACCGAGCAGTACTTC.

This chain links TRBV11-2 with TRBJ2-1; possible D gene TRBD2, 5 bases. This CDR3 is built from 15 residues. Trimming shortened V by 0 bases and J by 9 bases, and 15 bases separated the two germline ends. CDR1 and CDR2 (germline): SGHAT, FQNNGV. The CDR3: CASSLDLIGESEQFF. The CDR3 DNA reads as TGTGCCAGCAGCTTAGATTTGATTGGGGAGAGTGAGCAGTTCTTC. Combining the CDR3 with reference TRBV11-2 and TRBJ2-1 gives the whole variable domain EAGVAQSPRYKIIEKRQSVAFWCNPISGHATLYWYQQILGQGPKLLIQFQNNGVVDDSQLPKDRFSAERLKGVDSTLKIQPAKLEDSAVYLCASSLDLIGESEQFFGPGTRLTVL.

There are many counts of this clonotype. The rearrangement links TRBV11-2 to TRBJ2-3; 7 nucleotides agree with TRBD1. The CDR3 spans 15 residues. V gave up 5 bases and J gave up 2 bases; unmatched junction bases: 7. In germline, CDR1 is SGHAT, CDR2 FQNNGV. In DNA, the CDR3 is TGTGCCAGCAGCCCCGGGACAGTGATCACAGATACGCAGTATTTT. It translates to CASSPGTVITDTQYF.

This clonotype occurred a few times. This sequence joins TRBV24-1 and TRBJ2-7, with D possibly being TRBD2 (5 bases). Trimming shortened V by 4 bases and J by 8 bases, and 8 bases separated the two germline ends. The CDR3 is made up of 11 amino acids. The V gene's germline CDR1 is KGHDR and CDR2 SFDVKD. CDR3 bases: TGTGCCACCAGTGAGAGGGAAAAGCAGTACTTC. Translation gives CATSEREKQYF.

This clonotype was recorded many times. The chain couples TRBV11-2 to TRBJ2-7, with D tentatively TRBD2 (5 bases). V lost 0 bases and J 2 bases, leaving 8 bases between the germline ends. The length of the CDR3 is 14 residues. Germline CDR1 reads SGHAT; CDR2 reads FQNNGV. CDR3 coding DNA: TGTGCCAGCAGCTTAGAGCCGGGGACCTACGAGCAGTACTTC. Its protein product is CASSLEPGTYEQYF.

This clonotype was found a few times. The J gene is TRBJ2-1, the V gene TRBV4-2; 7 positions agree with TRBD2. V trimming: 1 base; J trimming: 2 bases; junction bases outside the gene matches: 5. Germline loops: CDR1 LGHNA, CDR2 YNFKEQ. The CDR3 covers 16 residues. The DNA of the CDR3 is TGTGCCAGCAGCCAAGGATCGCTAGCGGCCTACAATGAGCAGTTCTTC. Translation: CASSQGSLAAYNEQFF.

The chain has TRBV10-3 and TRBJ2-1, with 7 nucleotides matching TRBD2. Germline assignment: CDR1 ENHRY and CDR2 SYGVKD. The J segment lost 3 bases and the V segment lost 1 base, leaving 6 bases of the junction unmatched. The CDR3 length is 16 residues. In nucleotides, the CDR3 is TGTGCCATCAGTGAGTACGAGCGGGGCGTCTACAATGAGCAGTTCTTC. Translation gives CAISEYERGVYNEQFF.

This chain's CDR3 is CASSFSAGGRSYEQYF. For the CDR3, the DNA is TGTGCCAGCAGTTTCAGCGCGGGAGGCCGCTCCTACGAGCAGTACTTC. V and J are TRBV27 and TRBJ2-7, with TRBD2 identical over 8 bases. Germline V gene sequence: CDR1 MNHEY, CDR2 SMNVEV (reference sequence). There are 16 residues in the CDR3. With V trimmed by 3 bases and J by 0 bases, 7 bases remained unmatched.

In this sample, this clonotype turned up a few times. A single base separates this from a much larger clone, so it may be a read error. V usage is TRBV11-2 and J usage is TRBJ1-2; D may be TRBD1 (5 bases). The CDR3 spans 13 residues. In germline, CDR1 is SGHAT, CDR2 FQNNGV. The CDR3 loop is CVSSLARGNGYTF. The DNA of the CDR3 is TGTGTCAGCAGCTTAGCCCGGGGGAATGGCTACACCTTC. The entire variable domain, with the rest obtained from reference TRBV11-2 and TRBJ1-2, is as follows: EAGVAQSPRYKIIEKRQSVAFWCNPISGHATLYWYQQILGQGPKLLIQFQNNGVVDDSQLPKDRFSAERLKGVDSTLKIQPAKLEDSAVYLCVSSLARGNGYTFGSGTRLTVV.

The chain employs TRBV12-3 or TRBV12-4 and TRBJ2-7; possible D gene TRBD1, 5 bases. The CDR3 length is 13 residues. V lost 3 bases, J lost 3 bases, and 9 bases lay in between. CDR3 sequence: CASSFKGYYEQYF. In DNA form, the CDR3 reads TGTGCCAGCAGTTTTAAGGGGTACTACGAGCAGTACTTC.

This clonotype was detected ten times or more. CDR3 region: CASSPTITDTQYF. DNA of the CDR3: TGTGCCAGCAGTCCCACGATCACAGATACGCAGTATTTT. The chain has TRBV3-1 and TRBJ2-3; D remains unclear. Germline-derived CDR1 and CDR2 are LGHDT and YNNKEL (reference sequence). V dropped 6 bases and J dropped 2 bases, with 9 bases sitting between them. The CDR3 loop spans 13 amino acids.